There are many counts of the clone carrying this T cell receptor (beta chain). This sample is drawn from a study of tumor and adjacent non-tumor tissue in lung cancer. No cell sorting was done before RNA was extracted from the tissue. The normal lung tissue was taken more than 3 cm from the tumor edge. Newly diagnosed lung cancer patients had thoracic surgery in China, August–November 2014, without prior chemotherapy. Germline CDR1 and CDR2: SGHAT and FQNNGV. This CDR3 is 14 amino acids long. The ends lost 0 bases at V and 11 bases at J; junction bases unmatched: 10. A modified ARM-PCR protocol with three rounds of nested PCR amplified TCRbeta. TCRdb recomputed calls from the multiplex PCR reads with MiXCR, one row per CDR3 protein. The repertoire holds tens of thousands of distinct CDR3 sequences, with around 64% as singletons.

The sequencing sample was made of distant non-tumor lung tissue. The V gene is TRBV11-2, the J gene TRBJ2-7; the match to TRBD2 covers 7 bases. The sequence was collected from a man between 65 and 79 years old with non-small cell lung cancer. The CDR3 is CASSLDAETSPEYF. As DNA, the CDR3 is TGTGCCAGCAGCTTAGATGCAGAGACTAGCCCCGAGTACTTC.